Given below is one T cell receptor beta chain in context. Per germline, CDR1 SQVTM and CDR2 ANQGSEA. V was clipped by 4 bases and J by 2 bases, with 14 bases between them. There are 15 residues in the CDR3. This table comes from immunoSEQ multiplex PCR, and its TCRdb copy is limited to in-frame clones, with some not included. The sample includes 250,000 to 300,000 clones, 86% of them seen just once. This entry comes from a study of blood T cell repertoires in COVID-19. Looking at the study overall: COVID-19 samples from acute and convalescent phases originated in the United States, Italy and Spain. Nucleic acid was either cDNA or gDNA, and it came from T cells, B-cell-depleted T cells, or PBMCs.

This chain uses TRBV29-1 with TRBJ2-2; possible D gene TRBD1, 6 bases. Sequenced: peripheral blood. This TCR derives from a woman between 65 and 79 years old with COVID-19, enrolled during active disease. The CDR3 reads CSVVVGQSNTGELFF. In DNA, the CDR3 is TGCAGCGTTGTTGTAGGACAGAGCAACACCGGGGAGCTGTTTTTT.